This T cell receptor (beta chain) was sequenced for a study of response to subunit inactivated influenza vaccine. There are a few counts of this clonotype. No antigen is known for it. CDR1 is LGHNA, CDR2 YNFKEQ, per germline. This CDR3 is 13 amino acids long. V lost 0 bases and J 8 bases, leaving 8 bases between the germline ends. General study results and limits: After each seasonal influenza vaccination, few new T cells are recruited, the authors suggested.

From the RT-PCR reads, TCRdb called clonotypes with MiXCR, one entry per CDR3 protein. The sample lists over 800,000 distinct CDR3 sequences, over 20% occurring once. The sample in question was PBMCs from blood, obtained 5 to 6 days after vaccination. V is TRBV4-2 and J is TRBJ2-1; D not certain. This TCR was recovered from a man in his fifties or sixties who received an inactivated influenza vaccine. CDR3 residues: CASSQDHGDEQFF. In DNA, the CDR3 is TGTGCCAGCAGCCAAGACCACGGCGATGAGCAGTTCTTC.